Presented here are 25 T cell receptor beta chains from one specimen sequenced in a study of shared clonotypes between healthy human individuals. Profiled with immunoSEQ multiplex PCR; TCRdb holds only in-frame clones, not every one. The table lists some 1 million clones, about 75% of them singletons. The sample taken for sequencing was memory CD4+ T cells sorted from blood. This sample's subset: CD45RA-negative fraction. The receptor set was obtained from a man between 18 and 29 years old in good health.

A few counts support this clone. In nucleotides, the CDR3 is TGTGCCAGCAGCTTAGGGGGGAATGAAAAACTGTTTTTT. This codes for CASSLGGNEKLFF. This chain joins TRBV11-2 and TRBJ1-4; tentative D call: TRBD1 (5 bases). Germline CDR1 SGHAT, CDR2 FQNNGV. V lost 1 base to trimming and J lost 5 bases, with 5 bases between them. The CDR3 is 13 amino acids.

The J gene is TRBJ2-7, the V gene TRBV4-1; D tentatively reads TRBD1 or TRBD2 (5 bases each). Per the germline V gene, CDR1 is MGHRA and CDR2 is YSYEKL. The CDR3 totals 14 residues. V was shortened by 2 bases and J by 3 bases, with 11 bases between the two germline ends. The CDR3 nucleotides read TGCGCCAGCAGCCAAACCGGGACGGACTACGAGCAGTACTTC. Its translation: CASSQTGTDYEQYF.

The chain recombines TRBV5-6 with TRBJ2-2; 9 bases map to TRBD1. With V trimmed by 0 bases and J by 1 base, 1 base remained unmatched. The germline CDR1 and CDR2 sequences are SGHDT and YYEEEE. The CDR3 contains 16 residues. The CDR3: CASSLGQGVNTGELFF. CDR3 bases: TGTGCCAGCAGCTTGGGACAGGGGGTGAACACCGGGGAGCTGTTTTTT.

Of note for this clone: The germline gene is not matched at one end of the junction; a read error may be the cause. The gene calls are TRBV6-1 and TRBJ1-5; D remains ambiguous. The CDR3 runs to 18 residues. In germline, CDR1 is MNHNS, CDR2 SASEGT. CDR3 nucleotide sequence: TGTGCCAGCAGGGAAGACAAGGCCTGGGTGGGAAGCAATCAGCCCCAGCATTTT. Translating gives CASREDKAWVGSNQPQHF.

The chain is built from TRBV4-3 and TRBJ2-3, with D possibly matching TRBD1 (6 bases). The germline V and J ends were trimmed by 2 bases and 2 bases, with 11 bases remaining between them. CDR1 is LGHNA, CDR2 YSLEER, per germline. This CDR3 is built from 15 residues. CDR3 loop: CASSQKGGDTDTQYF. The CDR3, as DNA: TGCGCCAGCAGCCAAAAAGGGGGAGACACAGATACGCAGTATTTT.

This chain connects TRBV25-1 to TRBJ1-2; D unresolved. The CDR3 is 17 amino acids. Germline V gene data show CDR1 as MGHDK and CDR2 as SYGVNS. Trimming took 4 bases from V and 0 from J, leaving 18 bases between them. The CDR3 region is CASSASGWNRPNYGYTF. For the CDR3, the DNA is TGTGCCAGCAGTGCATCTGGTTGGAACAGACCTAACTATGGCTACACCTTC.

This clone was seen ten or more times. The chain is built from TRBV30 and TRBJ2-1; no definite D call. This CDR3 region has 13 residues. The V and J ends lost 4 bases and 6 bases respectively, with 13 bases between them. The germline V gene encodes CDR1 GTSNPN and CDR2 SVGIG (reference sequence). CDR3 sequence: CAWTIMGSNEQFF. CDR3 DNA sequence: TGTGCCTGGACTATCATGGGGTCCAATGAGCAGTTCTTC.

The chain recombines TRBV19 with TRBJ1-6, with TRBD1 matching 8 bases. The CDR3 contains 14 residues. The V gene's germline CDR1 is LNHDA and CDR2 SQIVND (reference sequence). Trimming cost V 4 bases and J 9 bases; bases outside gene matches: 5. CDR3 loop: CASSNRGKASPLHF. Written as DNA, the CDR3 is TGTGCCAGTAGTAACAGGGGGAAAGCTTCACCCCTCCACTTT.

The genes are TRBV10-3 and TRBJ2-1; D call uncertain. The germline V gene has CDR1 ENHRY and CDR2 SYGVKD. The V end was cut by 3 bases, the J end by 5 bases, with 8 bases between. The CDR3 has 13 amino acids. The CDR3 region is CAISDVQNNEQFF. The CDR3 nucleotides are TGTGCCATCAGTGACGTCCAAAACAATGAGCAGTTCTTC.

V is TRBV7-2 and J is TRBJ2-3; 10 bases fit TRBD2. Losses at the gene ends were 6 bases for V and 6 bases for J; bases not matched to a gene: 6. CDR3 length: 14 residues. Germline V gene data show CDR1 as SGHTA and CDR2 as FQGNSA. The DNA for the CDR3 is TGTGCCAGCAGTCGAACAGCGGGAGGGGATACGCAGTATTTT. It codes for CASSRTAGGDTQYF.

The gene calls are TRBV6-5 and TRBJ1-5; TRBD1 agrees at 11 bases. Germline loops: CDR1 MNHEY, CDR2 SVGAGI. V shed 5 bases, J shed 7 bases, and the junction held 4 bases outside the gene matches. CDR3 size: 14 residues. The DNA for the CDR3 is TGTGCCAGCAGTGGGACAGGGGGTGGACAGCCCCAGCATTTT. Its translation is CASSGTGGGQPQHF.

The J gene is TRBJ1-1, the V gene TRBV7-9; tentative D call: TRBD1 (6 bases). CDR3 length equals 16 residues. Per the germline V gene, CDR1 is SEHNR and CDR2 is FQNEAQ (reference sequence). V was pared by 1 base and J by 5 bases, with 17 bases between. CDR3 nucleotide sequence: TGTGCCAGCAGCTTAGGCGGTGCAGGGGTTGGGACTGAAGCTTTCTTT. It translates to CASSLGGAGVGTEAFF.

The rearrangement uses TRBV28 and TRBJ1-4, with D unclear. The CDR3 spans 11 residues. Germline-derived CDR1 and CDR2 are MDHEN and SYDVKM. Deletions cut 6 bases from V and 3 bases from J, with 2 bases between. Written as DNA, the CDR3 is TGTGCCAGCAGCTCTAATGAAAAACTGTTTTTT. Its translation: CASSSNEKLFF.

This chain joins TRBV7-2 and TRBJ2-3, with TRBD2 identical over 11 bases. V lost 5 bases and J lost 2; bases outside the gene matches: 6. This CDR3 has 16 amino acids. Germline V lookup: CDR1 SGHTA, CDR2 FQGNSA. CDR3 sequence reads: CASSDGLAGNTDTQYF. CDR3 nucleotide sequence: TGTGCCAGCAGCGATGGACTAGCGGGCAACACAGATACGCAGTATTTT.

This clone was found once. The rearrangement joins TRBV27 to TRBJ2-7; either TRBD1 or TRBD2 may fit D (7 bases each). The germline V gene has CDR1 MNHEY and CDR2 SMNVEV (reference sequence). The V end was cut by 6 bases, the J end by 3 bases, with 24 bases between. The CDR3 is 17 amino acids. The CDR3 DNA follows: TGTGCCAGCAGCTCCCGGGGAGCGGGACAGAATAACTACGAGCAGTACTTC. Translating gives CASSSRGAGQNNYEQYF.

The genes are TRBV25-1 and TRBJ1-6; a weak D match, TRBD1 (5 bases). This CDR3 contains 15 residues. Germline-derived CDR1 and CDR2 are MGHDK and SYGVNS. Deletions cut 8 bases from V and 7 bases from J, with 18 bases between. As DNA, the CDR3 is TGTGCCAGCGGACCCTCCGGGACCCCCAATTCACCCCTCCACTTT. Amino acid sequence: CASGPSGTPNSPLHF.

Turning to this clone: The same CDR3 is also encoded by other DNA sequences in this sample. The V and J genes are TRBV5-1 and TRBJ1-1; weak D call: TRBD1 (6 bases). The CDR3 runs 14 residues. Between the trimmed V and J ends, which lost 4 bases and 0 bases, there was a span of 10 bases. Germline-derived CDR1 and CDR2 are SGHRS and YFSETQ. The CDR3 spells CASSPQGMNTEAFF. The CDR3 DNA follows: TGCGCCAGCAGCCCGCAGGGGATGAACACTGAAGCTTTCTTT.

The J gene is TRBJ1-1, the V gene TRBV9; a weak D match, TRBD1 (5 bases). CDR1 and CDR2 from the germline V gene are SGDLS and YYNGEE. This CDR3 spans 13 amino acids. V lost 7 bases and J lost 6, with 16 bases in between. Here the CDR3 reads CASGPLWGSEAFF. As DNA, the CDR3 is TGTGCCAGCGGACCTCTCTGGGGGTCTGAAGCTTTCTTT. The full variable domain, rest sourced from reference TRBV9 and TRBJ1-1, is DSGVTQTPKHLITATGQRVTLRCSPRSGDLSVYWYQQSLDQGLQFLIQYYNGEERAKGNILERFSAQQFPDLHSELNLSSLELGDSALYFCASGPLWGSEAFFGQGTRLTVV.

This chain joins TRBV6-1 and TRBJ1-2; D unresolved. From germline, CDR1 is MNHNS and CDR2 SASEGT. The CDR3 is 13 residues long. Trimming cost V 1 base and J 4 bases, with 7 bases left between them. CDR3 nucleotides: TGTGCCAGCAGTGAAGTGTTTGCCTATGGCTACACCTTC. Its translation is CASSEVFAYGYTF.

The rearrangement links TRBV5-4 to TRBJ2-7; TRBD2 agrees at 10 bases. Losses at the gene ends were 2 bases for V and 2 bases for J; bases not matched to a gene: 7. The germline gives CDR1 SGHNT, CDR2 YYREEE (reference sequence). There are 16 residues in the CDR3. CDR3 protein: CASSFRTSGNPYEQYF. The CDR3 coding sequence is TGTGCCAGCAGCTTCCGGACTAGCGGCAACCCCTACGAGCAGTACTTC.

The chain uses TRBV2 and TRBJ1-1; possibly TRBD1 for D (6 bases). The CDR3 covers 14 residues. CDR1 is SNHLY, CDR2 FYNNEI, per germline. Trimming cost V 4 bases and J 0 bases, with 9 bases left between them. The CDR3 sequence is CASSAQGMNTEAFF. CDR3 sequence (DNA): TGTGCCAGCAGTGCCCAGGGGATGAACACTGAAGCTTTCTTT.

The rearrangement joins TRBV5-6 to TRBJ1-2, with TRBD1 matching over 7 bases. Trimming removed 4 bases from V and 8 bases from J; junction bases left unmatched: 14. The CDR3 is made up of 15 amino acids. Germline CDR1 reads SGHDT; CDR2 reads YYEEEE. CDR3 in DNA: TGTGCCAGCAGCGGTATCACAGGGGTCCAGACGGGCTACACCTTC. This gives the protein CASSGITGVQTGYTF.

The chain carries TRBV7-9 and TRBJ2-1, with a tentative D call TRBD2 (5 bases). The V end was cut by 5 bases, the J end by 0 bases, with 20 bases between. The CDR3 length is 18 residues. The germline CDR1 and CDR2 sequences are SEHNR and FQNEAQ (reference sequence). CDR3: CASSKPGWGWSSYNEQFF. The CDR3 nucleotides are TGTGCCAGCAGCAAACCGGGGTGGGGTTGGAGCTCCTACAATGAGCAGTTCTTC.

The V and J genes are TRBV28 and TRBJ1-5; 7 bases match TRBD1. The germline V gene has CDR1 MDHEN and CDR2 SYDVKM. CDR3 length equals 14 residues. Losses at the gene ends were 6 bases for V and 7 bases for J; bases not matched to a gene: 9. CDR3 DNA sequence: TGTGCCAGCAGCTACGACAGGGTTCGACAGCCCCAGCATTTT. Protein sequence: CASSYDRVRQPQHF.

V is TRBV9 and J is TRBJ2-3; D not resolved. The CDR3 contains 15 residues. With 0 bases removed from V and 4 bases from J, the gap between germline ends came to 12 bases. Germline lookup yields CDR1 SGDLS and CDR2 YYNGEE. For the CDR3, the DNA is TGTGCCAGCAGCGTAGTGGATCTGGCGGCAGATACGCAGTATTTT. As protein: CASSVVDLAADTQYF. Complete variable domain (other parts from reference TRBV9 and TRBJ2-3): DSGVTQTPKHLITATGQRVTLRCSPRSGDLSVYWYQQSLDQGLQFLIQYYNGEERAKGNILERFSAQQFPDLHSELNLSSLELGDSALYFCASSVVDLAADTQYFGPGTRLTVL.